Below, one T cell receptor (beta chain) is given with its context. Germline V gene lookup returns CDR1 MNHNY and CDR2 SVGAGI (reference sequence). This CDR3 spans 14 amino acids. V was pared by 3 bases and J by 5 bases, with 7 bases of the junction left unmatched. Sequenced by immunoSEQ multiplex PCR; TCRdb stores in-frame clones only, minus some. The table lists about 48,000 clones, 80% to 95% of them singletons. The sample originates from a study of technical replicates of blood from four donors. This receptor was taken from a human donor in good health. Some clones in this sample may be carry-over from other donors' samples. The rearrangement uses TRBV6-6 and TRBJ2-7, with TRBD2 identical over 7 bases. Sample: PBMCs. In DNA, the CDR3 is TGTGCCAGCAGTTATGGCGGGAGTATCGACGAGCAGTACTTC. Protein: CASSYGGSIDEQYF.